This TCR beta chain was recorded in a study of molecular identifiers for immune sequencing clone quantification. Study conclusions and caveats: Naive cells had under 1% of molecules in clones above 20 RNA copies, effectors over 99%. Highly expanded clone sizes could be underestimated by identical TCR molecules sharing a barcode.

Each CDR3 protein gets one entry after TCRdb re-called the PCR reads with MiXCR. This sample carries about 60,000 distinct CDR3 sequences, 15% to 20% of them seen once, and the ten largest clones take 1.5%. This CDR3 comprises 16 residues. CDR1 MNHEY and CDR2 SVGAGI come from the germline V gene. The V end lost 6 bases, the J end lost 1 base, and 16 bases lay between the germline ends. This clonotype was observed many times. The antigen is unknown. Based on a CD8+CD4-CCR7+CD45RA+ profile, naive CD8 T cells were sorted. Sample: naive CD8+ T cells from blood, with Jurkat cell RNA spiked in. Subset of the sample: FACS-sorted CD8+CD4-CCR7+CD45RA+ naive T cells. V gene TRBV6-5 combines with J gene TRBJ1-5; D is undetermined. The source of this sequence is a human donor in good health. Some libraries in this study had Jurkat cell RNA spiked in. The CDR3 DNA reads TGTGCCAGCAGCTTAACAGAACCCCGGAGCAATCAGCCCCAGCATTTT. It translates to CASSLTEPRSNQPQHF.